The 21 T cell receptor beta chains given below trace back to one sample, sequenced in a study of graft-versus-host responses after intestinal transplantation. Clones were sequenced by immunoSEQ multiplex PCR, and TCRdb holds only the in-frame ones, with some missing. The sample includes about 20,000 clones, over 35% seen only once; the top ten take approximately 0.81%. The specimen comprised alloreactive CD4+ T cells from a mixed lymphocyte reaction culture, sampled before intestinal transplant. As to subset: CFSE-low proliferating T cells sorted from approximately 6-day pre-transplant mixed lymphocyte reaction (GvH or HvG direction). The receptor set was obtained from a human patient who received an intestinal transplant.

This clone qualifies as medium-sized. The chain employs TRBV6-1 and TRBJ2-7; tentatively, D is TRBD1 (5 bases). The V end lost 4 bases, the J end lost 4 bases, and 17 bases lay between the germline ends. Germline values: CDR1 MNHNS, CDR2 SASEGT. This CDR3 has 15 residues. CDR3 nucleotides: TGTGCCAGCAGTGTTACCCAGGGTCGGTGGTACGAGCAGTACTTC. Translating it yields CASSVTQGRWYEQYF.

The chain has TRBV28 and TRBJ2-7; tentative D call: TRBD1 (6 bases). The CDR3 length is 14 residues. The germline gives CDR1 MDHEN, CDR2 SYDVKM. V lost 8 bases, J lost 3 bases, and 17 bases lay in between. The CDR3 loop is CASHPPGHLYEQYF. Written as DNA, the CDR3 is TGTGCCAGCCACCCCCCGGGACACCTCTACGAGCAGTACTTC.

The genes are TRBV10-3 and TRBJ2-6; no firm D call. This CDR3 has 15 amino acids. CDR1 ENHRY and CDR2 SYGVKD come from the germline V gene. V lost 10 bases, J lost 0 bases, and 13 bases lay in between. The CDR3 here is CATQKTPSGANVLTF. The CDR3 DNA reads TGTGCCACCCAGAAAACACCCTCTGGGGCCAACGTCCTGACTTTC.

This clone turned up a few times. The chain recombines TRBV7-9 with TRBJ1-1, with D hard to call. V lost 5 bases, J lost 2 bases, and 15 bases lay in between. The CDR3 runs to 15 residues. Germline CDR1 reads SEHNR; CDR2 reads FQNEAQ (reference sequence). This CDR3 reads CASSPQQTGNTEAFF. CDR3 in DNA: TGTGCCAGCAGCCCCCAGCAGACGGGAAACACTGAAGCTTTCTTT.

The chain uses TRBV11-2 and TRBJ2-7; possible D gene TRBD1, 6 bases. Germline V CDR1 and CDR2: SGHAT, FQNNGV. The V end lost 1 base, the J end lost 2 bases, and 9 bases lay between the germline ends. This CDR3 has 14 residues. CDR3 loop: CASSLGEGAYEQYF. The DNA of the CDR3 is TGTGCCAGCAGCTTAGGTGAGGGGGCCTACGAGCAGTACTTC.

This clone was counted only a few times. The J gene is TRBJ2-1, the V gene TRBV5-1; D is perhaps TRBD2 (6 bases). Trimming removed 9 bases from V and 0 bases from J, with 22 bases in between. The CDR3 length is 17 residues. CDR1 is SGHRS, CDR2 YFSETQ, per germline. CDR3 DNA: TGCGCCACCCGCTCAGGGACTGGGCCTAGCTCCTACAATGAGCAGTTCTTC. This sequence encodes CATRSGTGPSSYNEQFF. Full variable domain (rest looked up from reference TRBV5-1 and TRBJ2-1): KAGVTQTPRYLIKTRGQQVTLSCSPISGHRSVSWYQQTPGQGLQFLFEYFSETQRNKGNFPGRFSGRQFSNSRSEMNVSTLELGDSALYLCATRSGTGPSSYNEQFFGPGTRLTVL.

This clone was seen only a few times. The gene calls are TRBV6-6 and TRBJ2-5; TRBD2 aligns across 15 bases. CDR1 is MNHNY, CDR2 SVGAGI, per germline (reference sequence). V dropped 6 bases and J dropped 6; count of bases not matched to a gene: 8. The CDR3 loop spans 16 amino acids. The CDR3 bases are TGTGCCAGCAGCCCAGGACTAGCGGGGGGGCAAAAGACCCAGTACTTC. It translates to CASSPGLAGGQKTQYF.

This chain uses TRBV10-3 with TRBJ1-5, with 7 bases fitting TRBD1. The CDR3 sequence is 13 residues long. Per germline, CDR1 ENHRY and CDR2 SYGVKD. Unmatched junction bases numbered 7, after V lost 10 bases and J lost 4 bases. As DNA, the CDR3 is TGTGCCACCCGAGGACAGGCGAATCAGCCCCAGCATTTT. It specifies CATRGQANQPQHF.

This sequence joins TRBV10-2 and TRBJ2-7; 12 bases are a match to TRBD2. CDR1 WSHSY and CDR2 SAAADI come from the germline V gene. There are 15 residues in the CDR3. With V trimmed by 7 bases and J by 1 base, 5 bases remained unmatched. In nucleotides, the CDR3 is TGCGCCAGCACTTGGACTAGCGGGGCATCCTACGAGCAGTACTTC. This sequence encodes CASTWTSGASYEQYF.

The chain links TRBV7-6 to TRBJ2-7, with 15 bases aligning to TRBD2. V lost 1 base, J lost 2 bases, and 0 bases stayed unmatched. CDR3 length equals 16 residues. Germline CDR1 reads SGHVS; CDR2 reads FNYEAQ. The CDR3 bases are TGTGCCAGCAGCTTAGGGACTAGCGGGGGGGCCTACGAGCAGTACTTC. Amino acid sequence: CASSLGTSGGAYEQYF.

The chain carries TRBV29-1 and TRBJ1-2; TRBD1 is a possible D gene (5 bases). The CDR3 is made up of 11 amino acids. Germline lookup yields CDR1 SQVTM and CDR2 ANQGSEA. V was pared by 4 bases and J by 11 bases, with 14 bases between. The CDR3 loop reads CSVVVFRGYTF. CDR3 coding DNA: TGCAGCGTTGTGGTGTTCCGGGGGTACACCTTC. The full variable domain, with the rest looked up from reference TRBV29-1 and TRBJ1-2, is SAVISQKPSRDICQRGTSLTIQCQVDSQVTMMFWYRQQPGQSLTLIATANQGSEATYESGFVIDKFPISRPNLTFSTLTVSNMSPEDSSIYLCSVVVFRGYTFGSGTRLTVV.

Concerning this clone: One end of the junction does not line up with germline, which may come from a read error. The chain recombines TRBV7-7 with TRBJ1-1; TRBD1 matches 7 bases. Germline assignment: CDR1 SSHAT and CDR2 FNYEAQ (reference sequence). The CDR3 extends over 13 amino acids. The CDR3, as DNA: TGTGCTAGCAGCCGCGACAGGGACACTGAAGCTTTCTTT. It codes for CASSRDRDTEAFF. Full variable domain (remainder filled in from reference TRBV7-7 and TRBJ1-1): GAGVSQSPRYKVTKRGQDVTLRCDPISSHATLYWYQQALGQGPEFLTYFNYEAQPDKSGLPSDRFSAERPEGSISTLTIQRTEQRDSAMYRCASSRDRDTEAFFGQGTRLTVV.

The chain has TRBV11-2 and TRBJ2-5; 16 positions match TRBD2. J was trimmed by 5 bases and V by 4 bases; bases with no gene match: 4. In germline, CDR1 is SGHAT, CDR2 FQNNGV. The CDR3 length is 16 residues. The CDR3 sequence is CASSWGLAGGLETQYF. The DNA of the CDR3 is TGTGCCAGCAGCTGGGGACTAGCGGGGGGGCTGGAGACCCAGTACTTC.

This chain connects TRBV6-5 to TRBJ2-7, with D possibly TRBD1 on 6 matching bases. Germline V lookup: CDR1 MNHEY, CDR2 SVGAGI. Deletions cut 5 bases from V and 3 bases from J, with 11 bases between. The CDR3 is 13 amino acids. CDR3: CASSLGQLYEQYF. The CDR3, as DNA: TGTGCCAGCAGTCTAGGACAGCTCTACGAGCAGTACTTC.

The chain links TRBV5-1 to TRBJ2-1; D gene uncertain. Per the germline V gene, CDR1 is SGHRS and CDR2 is YFSETQ. The length of the CDR3 is 14 residues. V gave up 0 bases and J gave up 0 bases, with 4 bases separating them. The CDR3: CASSLGLSYNEQFF. CDR3 nucleotides: TGCGCCAGCAGCTTGGGTCTCTCCTACAATGAGCAGTTCTTC.

The chain uses TRBV18 and TRBJ2-1; D gene uncertain. Germline values: CDR1 KGHSH, CDR2 LQKENI. CDR3 size: 13 residues. The V gene lost 6 bases and the J gene lost 7 bases, with 13 bases spanning the gap. The CDR3 here is CASSSLSGNEQFF. CDR3 sequence (DNA): TGTGCCAGCTCCTCCTTGTCCGGGAATGAGCAGTTCTTC.

This clone was seen more than once but under ten times. The chain uses TRBV5-4 and TRBJ1-4; 8 bases align to TRBD1. CDR3 length equals 16 residues. The germline gives CDR1 SGHNT, CDR2 YYREEE (reference sequence). The trim removed 0 bases at V and 8 bases at J, leaving 9 bases unmatched. This chain's CDR3 is CASSLAGGVVQEKLFF. The DNA for the CDR3 is TGTGCCAGCAGCTTGGCAGGGGGCGTCGTGCAGGAAAAACTGTTTTTT.

This clone was observed a handful of times. V and J are TRBV12-5 and TRBJ1-2; D is possibly TRBD1 (6 bases). V lost 6 bases, J lost 7 bases, and 15 bases lay in between. This CDR3 is built from 13 residues. Germline V gene lookup returns CDR1 LGHNT and CDR2 FRNRAP. CDR3 in amino acids: CASGRAGVGGYTF. For the CDR3, the DNA is TGTGCTAGTGGCCGAGCAGGGGTCGGTGGCTACACCTTC.

This clone was counted only a few times. This CDR3 reads CASSVVGGAYNEQFF. Here the CDR3 DNA reads TGTGCCAGCAGCGTAGTTGGCGGGGCCTACAATGAGCAGTTCTTC. The V call is TRBV9, the J call TRBJ2-1; tentative D call: TRBD2 (6 bases). The CDR3 sequence is 15 residues long. Trimming pared 0 bases from V and 2 bases from J, leaving 9 bases between. Germline CDR1 reads SGDLS; CDR2 reads YYNGEE.

The chain couples TRBV11-2 to TRBJ1-2, with D possibly TRBD1 on 5 matching bases. The CDR3 is 16 residues long. V shed 0 bases and J shed 8 bases, with 19 bases lying between them. Germline V gene sequence: CDR1 SGHAT, CDR2 FQNNGV. CDR3 in DNA: TGTGCCAGCAGCTTAGATCCGAACAGGATCTCCCTAGGCTACACCTTC. This sequence encodes CASSLDPNRISLGYTF.

This clone was counted once. The sample contains more than one DNA sequence encoding this CDR3. The chain uses TRBV10-3 and TRBJ2-1; 15 nucleotides match TRBD2. Germline-derived CDR1 and CDR2 are ENHRY and SYGVKD. Trimming took 11 bases from V and 7 from J; bases not matched to a gene: 6. There are 14 residues in the CDR3. CDR3 in DNA: TGTGCCGTAACTGGGACTAGCGGGGGGAATGAGCAGTTCTTC. As protein: CAVTGTSGGNEQFF.